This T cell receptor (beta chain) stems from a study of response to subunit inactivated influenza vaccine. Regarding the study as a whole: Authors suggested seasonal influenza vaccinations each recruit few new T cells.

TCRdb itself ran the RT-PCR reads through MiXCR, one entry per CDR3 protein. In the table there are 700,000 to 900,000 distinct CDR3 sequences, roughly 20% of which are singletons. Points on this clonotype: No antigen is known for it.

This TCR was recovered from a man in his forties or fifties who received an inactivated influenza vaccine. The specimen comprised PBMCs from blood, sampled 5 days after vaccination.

Here the CDR3 DNA reads TGCGCCAGCAGTCGGCCCCGGGGCTTTCGCCCCTACAATGAGCAGTTCTTC. Translating gives CASSRPRGFRPYNEQFF. The V and J genes are TRBV23-1 and TRBJ2-1; possibly TRBD1 or TRBD2 for D (5 bases each). TRBV23-1 is given ORF status, its function remaining uncertain. The CDR3 is 17 amino acids. The germline V and J ends were trimmed by 4 bases and 2 bases, with 18 bases remaining between them.